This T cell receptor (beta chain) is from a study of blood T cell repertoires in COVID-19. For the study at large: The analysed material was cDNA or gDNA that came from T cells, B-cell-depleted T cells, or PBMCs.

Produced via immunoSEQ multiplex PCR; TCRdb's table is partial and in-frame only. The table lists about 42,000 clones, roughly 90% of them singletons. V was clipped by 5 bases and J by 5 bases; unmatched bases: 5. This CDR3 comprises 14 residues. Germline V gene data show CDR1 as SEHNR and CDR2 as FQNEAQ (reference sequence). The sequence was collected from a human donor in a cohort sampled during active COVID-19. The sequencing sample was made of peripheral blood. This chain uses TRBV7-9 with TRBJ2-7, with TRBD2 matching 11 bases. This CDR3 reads CASSISGGADEQYF. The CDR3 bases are TGTGCCAGCAGCATTAGCGGGGGGGCCGACGAGCAGTACTTC.